These 13 T cell receptor beta chains were sequenced from one sample in a study of cytomegalovirus exposure and HLA in healthy donors. The PCR ran on 60 Vbeta and 13 Jbeta primers. The method was immunoSEQ multiplex PCR; TCRdb's version includes in-frame clones alone and lacks a portion of them. The sample has 70,000 to 90,000 clones; 65% to 90% are singletons. Material for sequencing was PBMCs. The receptor source for this set is a man between 70 and 80 years old in good health and CMV-seropositive.

The chain recombines TRBV6-1 with TRBJ1-4; D possibly corresponds to TRBD1 (5 bases). This CDR3 has 13 amino acids. V lost 4 bases and J lost 8, with 11 bases in between. From germline, CDR1 is MNHNS and CDR2 SASEGT. The CDR3: CASSARAGEKLFF. The CDR3 nucleotides are TGTGCCAGCAGTGCCAGGGCGGGGGAAAAACTGTTTTTT.

The chain combines TRBV9 with TRBJ2-7; 8 nucleotides line up with TRBD1. V was clipped by 4 bases and J by 7 bases; unmatched bases: 13. The germline V gene encodes CDR1 SGDLS and CDR2 YYNGEE. CDR3 length: 15 amino acids. In nucleotides, the CDR3 is TGTGCCAGCAGCCCCCAGCCGACAGGGGCGGGGGAGCAGTACTTC. It specifies CASSPQPTGAGEQYF.

The chain joins TRBV7-8 to TRBJ1-1; D not resolved. CDR1 is SGHVS and CDR2 is FQNEAQ in the germline V gene. The CDR3 runs 16 residues. The germline V and J ends were trimmed by 5 bases and 5 bases, with 21 bases remaining between them. CDR3 residues: CASSTRTSKWITEAFF. CDR3 coding DNA: TGTGCCAGCAGCACCCGGACTTCAAAGTGGATTACTGAAGCTTTCTTT.

This sequence joins TRBV14 and TRBJ1-4; 11 bases align to TRBD1. Unmatched junction bases numbered 7, after V lost 3 bases and J lost 7 bases. The V gene's germline CDR1 is SGHDN and CDR2 FVKESK. The CDR3 extends over 16 amino acids. The CDR3 DNA sequence: TGTGCCAGCAGCCAGACTGGACAGGGGGCTGGTGAAAAACTGTTTTTT. As protein: CASSQTGQGAGEKLFF.

This clone was detected only once. The J gene is TRBJ1-2, the V gene TRBV7-8; D is perhaps TRBD1 (6 bases). V was shortened by 5 bases and J by 7 bases, with 17 bases between the two germline ends. CDR3 length: 14 amino acids. Germline V CDR1 and CDR2: SGHVS, FQNEAQ. The CDR3 loop is CASSTDSGAGGYTF. CDR3 DNA: TGTGCCAGCAGCACCGATTCAGGGGCTGGTGGCTACACCTTC.

The count of this clone is one. The chain employs TRBV14 and TRBJ1-1; D not resolved. Per germline, CDR1 SGHDN and CDR2 FVKESK. The V end lost 4 bases, the J end lost 1 base, and 7 bases lay between the germline ends. The CDR3 has 13 amino acids. CDR3 bases: TGTGCCAGCAGCCGAGACCAGAACACTGAAGCTTTCTTT. It yields the protein CASSRDQNTEAFF.

The gene calls are TRBV9 and TRBJ2-3; 10 bases map to TRBD2. CDR1 SGDLS and CDR2 YYNGEE come from the germline V gene. V gave up 3 bases and J gave up 6 bases; unmatched junction bases: 1. There are 13 residues in the CDR3. CDR3 DNA: TGTGCCAGCAGCGGTAGCGGGGGGGATACGCAGTATTTT. As protein: CASSGSGGDTQYF.

V is TRBV28 and J is TRBJ2-1; D may be TRBD2 (5 bases). Deletions cut 2 bases from V and 8 bases from J, with 10 bases between. Germline-derived CDR1 and CDR2 are MDHEN and SYDVKM. The CDR3 loop spans 13 amino acids. In DNA form, the CDR3 reads TGTGCCAGCAGTTTAAAACTGGAGGATGAGCAGTTCTTC. Its protein is CASSLKLEDEQFF.

The CDR3, as DNA: TGCGCCAGCAGCCCCGGGACTCCGAACAATGAGCAGTTCTTC. This translates into CASSPGTPNNEQFF. The genes are TRBV5-1 and TRBJ2-1, with D maybe TRBD2 (6 bases). The CDR3 has 14 residues. The ends were cut back, 4 bases at V and 5 bases at J, with 13 bases in the middle. Looked up from germline, CDR1 is SGHRS and CDR2 is YFSETQ. The full variable domain, with the rest looked up from reference TRBV5-1 and TRBJ2-1, is KAGVTQTPRYLIKTRGQQVTLSCSPISGHRSVSWYQQTPGQGLQFLFEYFSETQRNKGNFPGRFSGRQFSNSRSEMNVSTLELGDSALYLCASSPGTPNNEQFFGPGTRLTVL.

The chain combines TRBV7-2 with TRBJ2-7; TRBD1 agrees at 9 bases. The V and J ends lost 2 bases and 4 bases, in that order; junction bases with no gene match: 3. The CDR3 covers 14 residues. CDR1 is SGHTA, CDR2 FQGNSA, per germline. The DNA of the CDR3 is TGTGCCAGCAGCTTATTACAGGGGGCGTACGAGCAGTACTTC. It codes for CASSLLQGAYEQYF.

The chain recombines TRBV19 with TRBJ2-5, with D tentatively TRBD2 (6 bases). The V and J ends lost 6 bases and 2 bases respectively, with 28 bases between them. This CDR3 has 19 amino acids. Germline V gene data show CDR1 as LNHDA and CDR2 as SQIVND (reference sequence). The CDR3 loop is CASSLITGAGPSPQETQYF. CDR3 bases: TGTGCCAGTAGCCTAATCACGGGAGCGGGTCCTTCCCCTCAAGAGACCCAGTACTTC.

The chain links TRBV18 to TRBJ2-4; 9 bases match TRBD2. Germline CDR1 is KGHSH and CDR2 is LQKENI. The CDR3 contains 15 residues. With V trimmed by 6 bases and J by 5 bases, 8 bases remained unmatched. DNA of the CDR3: TGTGCCAGCTCGCGGACTAGCGTCCAACAAAACATTCAGTACTTC. Translating it yields CASSRTSVQQNIQYF. The variable domain in full, with the rest retrieved from reference TRBV18 and TRBJ2-4, is NAGVMQNPRHLVRRRGQEARLRCSPMKGHSHVYWYRQLPEEGLKFMVYLQKENIIDESGMPKERFSAEFPKEGPSILRIQQVVRGDSAAYFCASSRTSVQQNIQYFGAGTRLSVL.

The chain carries TRBV7-3 and TRBJ2-1; perhaps TRBD2 as D (5 bases). This CDR3 is built from 14 residues. CDR1 is SGHTA, CDR2 FQGTGA, per germline. Trimming removed 8 bases from V and 1 base from J, with 12 bases in between. Here the CDR3 reads CASGRANSYNEQFF. CDR3 DNA: TGTGCCAGCGGGCGGGCCAATTCCTACAATGAGCAGTTCTTC.